This TCR beta chain was sequenced in a study of T cells in Graves' hyperthyroidism and ophthalmopathy. Clinical symptoms, serum thyroxine and TRAb, thyroid ultrasound and orbital computed tomography together formed the diagnostic basis. PBMCs were collected from an approximately 9.4 ml volume of fresh peripheral blood. RNA transcripts yielded amplified TCR beta CDR3 regions. First-round RT-PCR with HTBI primers amplified the TCR CDR3 region. TCRdb ran MiXCR on the multiplex PCR reads and lists one entry per CDR3 protein. The sample carries roughly 200,000 distinct CDR3 sequences, approximately 16% recorded once. This clonotype was found many times. The TCR sequence derives from a man aged 35 to 55 with Graves' hyperthyroidism. The sample taken for sequencing was blood.

The CDR3: CASSEEGGTNEKLFF. CDR3 in DNA: TGTGCCAGCAGTGAAGAGGGGGGGACGAATGAAAAACTGTTTTTT. The chain recombines TRBV2 with TRBJ1-4; possible D gene TRBD1, 6 bases. The germline gives CDR1 SNHLY, CDR2 FYNNEI. This CDR3 spans 15 amino acids. Deletions cut 1 base from V and 5 bases from J, with 11 bases between.